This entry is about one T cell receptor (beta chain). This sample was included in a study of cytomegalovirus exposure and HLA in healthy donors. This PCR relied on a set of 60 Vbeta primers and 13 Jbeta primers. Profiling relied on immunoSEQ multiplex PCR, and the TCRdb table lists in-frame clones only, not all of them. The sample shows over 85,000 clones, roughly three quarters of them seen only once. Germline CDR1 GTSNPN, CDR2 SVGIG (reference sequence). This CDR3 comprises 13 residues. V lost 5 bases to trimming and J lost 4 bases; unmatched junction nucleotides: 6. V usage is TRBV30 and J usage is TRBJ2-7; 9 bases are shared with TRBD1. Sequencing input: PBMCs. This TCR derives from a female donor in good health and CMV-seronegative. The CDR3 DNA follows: TGTGCCTGGGGGCCGGGACAGGGATACGAGCAGTACTTC. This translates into CAWGPGQGYEQYF.